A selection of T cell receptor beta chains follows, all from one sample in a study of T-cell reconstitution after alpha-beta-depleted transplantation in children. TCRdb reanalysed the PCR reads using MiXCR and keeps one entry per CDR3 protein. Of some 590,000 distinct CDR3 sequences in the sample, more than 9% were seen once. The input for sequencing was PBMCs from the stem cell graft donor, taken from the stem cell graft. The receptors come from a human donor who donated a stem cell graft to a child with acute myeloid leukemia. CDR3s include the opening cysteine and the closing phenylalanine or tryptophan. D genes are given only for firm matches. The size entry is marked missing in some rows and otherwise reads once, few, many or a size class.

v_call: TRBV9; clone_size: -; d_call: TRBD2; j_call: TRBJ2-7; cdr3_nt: TGTGCCAGCAGCGGGGGACTAGCGGCCTCCTACGAGCAGTACTTC; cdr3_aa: CASSGGLAASYEQYF
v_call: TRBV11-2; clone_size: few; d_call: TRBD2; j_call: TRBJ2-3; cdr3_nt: TGTGCCAGCAGCTCGCGACTAGCGGGAGTTGGAGATACGCAGTATTTT; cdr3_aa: CASSSRLAGVGDTQYF
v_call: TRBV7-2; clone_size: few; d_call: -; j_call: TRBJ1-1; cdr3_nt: TGTGCCAGCAGCTTCCGTCCCATGAACACTGAAGCTTTCTTT; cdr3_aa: CASSFRPMNTEAFF
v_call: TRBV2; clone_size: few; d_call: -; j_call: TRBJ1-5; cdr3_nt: TGTGCCAGCAGTGTGGAACTGCGCAATCAGCCCCAGCATTTT; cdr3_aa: CASSVELRNQPQHF
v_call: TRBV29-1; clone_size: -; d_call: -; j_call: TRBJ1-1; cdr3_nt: TGCAGCGTTGGCGGGGGGCAGACTGAAGCTTTCTTT; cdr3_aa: CSVGGGQTEAFF
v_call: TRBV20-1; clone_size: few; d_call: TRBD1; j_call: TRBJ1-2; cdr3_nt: TGCAGTGCTAGAGATCTCGACAGGGCCCCGTTC; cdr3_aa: CSARDLDRAPF
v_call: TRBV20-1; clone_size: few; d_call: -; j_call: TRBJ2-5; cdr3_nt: TGCAGTGCCCCTGGGGGTTTGGAGACCCAGTACTTC; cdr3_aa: CSAPGGLETQYF
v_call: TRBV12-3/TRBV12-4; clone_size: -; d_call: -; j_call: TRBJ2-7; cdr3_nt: TGTGCCAGCAGTTTTTCCAGCGGCTACGAGCAGTACTTC; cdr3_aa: CASSFSSGYEQYF
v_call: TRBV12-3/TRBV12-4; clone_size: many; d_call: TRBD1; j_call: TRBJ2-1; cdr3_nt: TGTGCCAGCAGTTTATGGGGACAGGGCAATGAGCAGTTCTTC; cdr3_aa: CASSLWGQGNEQFF
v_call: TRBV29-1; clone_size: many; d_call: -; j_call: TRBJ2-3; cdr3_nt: TGCAGCGTTGCGGGACGGACCACAGATACGCAGTATTTT; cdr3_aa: CSVAGRTTDTQYF
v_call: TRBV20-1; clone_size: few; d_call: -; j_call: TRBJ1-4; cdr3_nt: TGCAGTGCTAGAGACTGGACAGCTAATGAAAAACTGTTTTTT; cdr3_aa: CSARDWTANEKLFF
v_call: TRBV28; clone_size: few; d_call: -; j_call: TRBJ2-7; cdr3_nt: TGTGCCAGCAGCGAACGGGGCGAGCAGTACTTC; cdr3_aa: CASSERGEQYF
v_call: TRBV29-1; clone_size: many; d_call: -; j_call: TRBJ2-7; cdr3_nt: TGCAGCGTTGGACAGAACTCCTACGAGCAGTACTTC; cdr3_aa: CSVGQNSYEQYF
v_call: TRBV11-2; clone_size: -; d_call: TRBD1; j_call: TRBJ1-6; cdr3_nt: TGTGCCAGCAGCTCCTCTGAGGGACAGCCAAATTCACCCCTCCACTTT; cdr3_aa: CASSSSEGQPNSPLHF
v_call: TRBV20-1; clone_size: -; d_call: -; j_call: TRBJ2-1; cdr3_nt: TGCAGTGCTAGCCCCTCGACTCGGGAGCAGTTCTTC; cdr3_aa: CSASPSTREQFF